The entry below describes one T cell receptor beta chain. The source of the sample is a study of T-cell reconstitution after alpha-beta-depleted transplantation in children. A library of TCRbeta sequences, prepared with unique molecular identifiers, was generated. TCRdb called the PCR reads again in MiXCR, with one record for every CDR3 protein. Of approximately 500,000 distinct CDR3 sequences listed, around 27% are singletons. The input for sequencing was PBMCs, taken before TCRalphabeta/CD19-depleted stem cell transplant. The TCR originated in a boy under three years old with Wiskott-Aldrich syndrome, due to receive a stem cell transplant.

The CDR3 DNA sequence: TGTGCCAGCTCCGAGGGACACAACCGGCAGTACTTC. The encoded protein is CASSEGHNRQYF. This sequence joins TRBV5-6 and TRBJ2-7; perhaps TRBD1 as D (6 bases). The CDR3 is made up of 12 amino acids. Trimming removed 7 bases from V and 9 bases from J, with 17 bases in between. In germline, CDR1 is SGHDT, CDR2 YYEEEE.